Listed below are T cell receptor beta chains from one sample, sequenced in a study of CD8+ T cells in alopecia areata. This table comes from immunoSEQ multiplex PCR, and its TCRdb copy is limited to in-frame clones, with some not included. The data hold 120,000 or so clones, with more than 30% observed a single time. Sample: CD4+ T cells sorted from blood. These receptors came from a human donor with alopecia areata. The conserved cysteine and the conserved F or W are not part of the CDR3 here. Each record gives: V gene, J gene, CDR3 protein.

V: TRBV7-2; J: TRBJ1-2; CDR3: ASSSPNSGGRGYT
V: TRBV28; J: TRBJ2-2; CDR3: ASSGYRGTGELF
V: TRBV29-1; J: TRBJ1-1; CDR3: SVVDFGAF
V: TRBV20-1; J: TRBJ2-7; CDR3: SARVRSEQY
V: TRBV6-6; J: TRBJ1-6; CDR3: ASSYLRTGGSSPLH
V: TRBV15; J: TRBJ2-1; CDR3: ATSRQGDYNEQF
V: TRBV30; J: TRBJ1-5; CDR3: AWSEGQYNQPQH
V: TRBV30; J: TRBJ1-1; CDR3: AWTFGIGLNTEAF
V: TRBV18; J: TRBJ2-3; CDR3: ASSPVESTDTQY
V: TRBV7-9; J: TRBJ2-5; CDR3: ASSSQETQY
V: TRBV30; J: TRBJ2-3; CDR3: AWSVTAEPDTQY
V: TRBV7-2; J: TRBJ1-1; CDR3: ASSQLTLEAF
V: TRBV14; J: TRBJ2-3; CDR3: ASSRTSGSRWRDTQY
V: TRBV30; J: TRBJ2-3; CDR3: AWNTGGADTQY
V: TRBV7-2; J: TRBJ2-1; CDR3: ASSLGRAWGEQF
V: TRBV14; J: TRBJ2-7; CDR3: ASSLQQGAEQY
V: TRBV2; J: TRBJ2-2; CDR3: ASSEAGRKELF
V: TRBV5-1; J: TRBJ1-2; CDR3: ASATVGGGSYGYT
V: TRBV29-1; J: TRBJ2-3; CDR3: SVELPPTSGGDWGTDTQY
V: TRBV29-1; J: TRBJ2-2; CDR3: SAQRGLQNTGELF
V: TRBV29-1; J: TRBJ1-6; CDR3: SVESAPNSPLH
V: TRBV28; J: TRBJ2-3; CDR3: ASSLTADTQY
V: TRBV29-1; J: TRBJ2-6; CDR3: SVTASGANVLT
V: TRBV5-1; J: TRBJ2-5; CDR3: ASSLGPQPETQY
V: TRBV6-5; J: TRBJ1-5; CDR3: ASSYEIHQPQH
V: TRBV19; J: TRBJ2-1; CDR3: ASSIGINSYNEQF
V: TRBV29-1; J: TRBJ2-7; CDR3: SVGRTGSYEQY
V: TRBV6-5; J: TRBJ2-7; CDR3: ASRENSYEQY
V: TRBV29-1; J: TRBJ1-1; CDR3: SVRAGDSTEAF
V: TRBV29-1; J: TRBJ1-2; CDR3: SVAGRGWDNYGYT
V: TRBV7-2; J: TRBJ2-5; CDR3: ASSLGERQGRGETQY
V: TRBV28; J: TRBJ2-5; CDR3: ASSLSGSGTQY
V: TRBV29-1; J: TRBJ1-1; CDR3: SVGSGEGTEAF
V: TRBV30; J: TRBJ2-7; CDR3: AWSAPGGSSYEQY
V: TRBV30; J: TRBJ2-6; CDR3: ARRRASGANVLT
V: TRBV19; J: TRBJ2-7; CDR3: ASSRAFPSAEQY